This T cell receptor beta chain was sequenced for a study of T cell repertoires in cytomegalovirus infection. Looking at the study overall: Recently identified HLA-C-restricted CMV epitopes and well-studied HLA-B-restricted CMV epitopes were used by the study. Indicated by public TCR beta signatures were CMV infection and matching HLA type. Findings and caveats of the study: Identification of carriers of CMV plus the relevant HLA was performed using cumulative public TCR beta family frequency.

This clonotype turned up a few times. The antigen is not known. TCRdb independently ran MiXCR on the reads; one entry per CDR3 protein. This sample carries around 340,000 distinct CDR3 sequences, 29% of them seen once, and the ten largest clones take around 18%. Germline-derived CDR1 and CDR2 are LGHNA and YNFKEQ. The V and J ends lost 0 bases and 2 bases, in that order; junction bases with no gene match: 4. This CDR3 comprises 17 residues. The sequences come from cultured PBMCs, collected from culture after CMV antigen stimulation. The source of this sequence is a human donor in good health (CMV status not recorded). Some clones in this sample may be carry-over from other donors' samples. This chain uses TRBV4-2 with TRBJ2-7; 13 positions agree with TRBD2. The CDR3 region is CASSQELAGGRTYEQYF. The CDR3 region has the DNA TGTGCCAGCAGCCAAGAACTAGCGGGAGGGCGGACCTACGAGCAGTACTTC.